This T cell receptor beta chain was recovered during a study of Graves' ophthalmopathy and Graves' hyperthyroidism. Study results and limitations: As the model predicted ophthalmopathy progression, it achieved a sensitivity of 70% to 71% and a specificity of roughly 72%. A 13-signature model separated ophthalmopathy from stable hyperthyroidism, reaching around 88% sensitivity and less than 82% specificity cross-validated.

In this cohort, patients with other autoimmune diseases, uncontrolled infections, pregnancy or lactation were excluded. As the template, RNA transcripts were used to amplify TCR beta CDR3 regions. First-round RT-PCR relied on HTBI primers, and a second-round multiplex PCR came next. Each CDR3 protein gets one entry after TCRdb re-called the multiplex PCR reads with MiXCR. In the table there are more than 300,000 distinct CDR3 sequences, roughly a sixth of which are singletons. The CDR3 runs 13 residues. The germline gives CDR1 MDHEN, CDR2 SYDVKM. V lost 4 bases to trimming and J lost 6 bases, with 13 bases between them. This clonotype occurred a few times. As yet, its antigen is unknown.

The sequenced material came from peripheral blood. The receptor was isolated from an adult woman with stable Graves' hyperthyroidism. The chain links TRBV28 to TRBJ2-7; the D gene is possibly TRBD2 (5 bases). The CDR3 bases are TGTGCCAGCAGTTCATTTGCGGGCCGCGAGCAGTACTTC. Translated: CASSSFAGREQYF.